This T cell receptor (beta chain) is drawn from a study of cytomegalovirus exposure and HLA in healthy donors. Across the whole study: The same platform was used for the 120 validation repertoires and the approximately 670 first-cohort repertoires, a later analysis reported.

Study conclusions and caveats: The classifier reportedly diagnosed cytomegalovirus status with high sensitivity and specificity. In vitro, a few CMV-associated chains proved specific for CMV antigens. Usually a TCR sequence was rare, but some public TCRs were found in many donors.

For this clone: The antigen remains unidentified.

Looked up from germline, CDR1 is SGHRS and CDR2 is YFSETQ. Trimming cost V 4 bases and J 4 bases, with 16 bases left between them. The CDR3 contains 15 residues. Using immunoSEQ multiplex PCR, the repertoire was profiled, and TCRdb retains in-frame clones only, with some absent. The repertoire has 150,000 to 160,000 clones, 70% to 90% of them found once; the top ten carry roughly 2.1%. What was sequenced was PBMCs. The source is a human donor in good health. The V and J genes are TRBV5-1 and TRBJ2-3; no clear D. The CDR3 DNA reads TGCGCCAGCAGCCCTACCGGGTCTCCGCCAGATACGCAGTATTTT. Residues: CASSPTGSPPDTQYF.